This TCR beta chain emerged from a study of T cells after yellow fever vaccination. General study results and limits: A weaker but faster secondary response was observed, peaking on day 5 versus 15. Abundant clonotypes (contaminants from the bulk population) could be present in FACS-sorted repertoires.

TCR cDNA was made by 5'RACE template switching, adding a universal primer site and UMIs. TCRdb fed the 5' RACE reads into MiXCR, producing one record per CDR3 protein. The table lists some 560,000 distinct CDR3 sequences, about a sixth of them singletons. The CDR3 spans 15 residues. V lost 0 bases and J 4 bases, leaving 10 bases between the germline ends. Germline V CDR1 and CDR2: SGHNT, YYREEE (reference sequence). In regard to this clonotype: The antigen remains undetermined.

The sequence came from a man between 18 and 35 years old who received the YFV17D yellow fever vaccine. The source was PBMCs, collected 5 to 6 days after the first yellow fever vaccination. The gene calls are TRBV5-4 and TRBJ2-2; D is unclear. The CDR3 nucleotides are TGTGCCAGCAGCTTGGTACCAGTTAGCACCGGGGAGCTGTTTTTT. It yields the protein CASSLVPVSTGELFF.